Presented here are 17 T cell receptor beta chains from one specimen sequenced in a study of shared clonotypes between healthy human individuals. Data came from immunoSEQ multiplex PCR; TCRdb stores just in-frame clones and leaves some out. The repertoire holds about 2,200,000 clones, with roughly 91% as singletons. Positively selected for CCR7, the CD45RO-negative cells used as naive CD8 cells excluded terminally differentiated effector memory CD45RA+ cells. The sequencing sample was made of naive CD8+ T cells from PBMCs. Source of these receptors: a man between 18 and 35 years old in good health. Some clones in this sample may be carry-over from other donors' samples.

V usage is TRBV6-5 and J usage is TRBJ1-2; D remains unclear. CDR1 MNHEY and CDR2 SVGAGI come from the germline V gene. This CDR3 has 15 residues. The germline V and J ends were trimmed by 0 bases and 6 bases, with 14 bases remaining between them. The CDR3 region is CASSYSRKDPDGYTF. The CDR3 DNA sequence: TGTGCCAGCAGTTACTCGAGGAAGGATCCTGATGGCTACACCTTC.

V usage is TRBV4-1 and J usage is TRBJ1-1; a possible D gene is TRBD1 (5 bases). The V end lost 8 bases, the J end lost 12 bases, and 34 bases lay between the germline ends. The CDR3 consists of 17 residues. Germline CDR1 is MGHRA and CDR2 is YSYEKL. CDR3 coding DNA: TGCGCCAGCGGCCCAGGGTCGCGGGATGGGTTCCCCAGAGTTACTTTCTTT. Translating gives CASGPGSRDGFPRVTFF.

Comments on this clone: This same CDR3 is encoded by further DNA sequences in the sample. The chain is built from TRBV28 and TRBJ2-7; 7 positions match TRBD1. This CDR3 has 14 amino acids. The V and J ends lost 2 bases and 2 bases, in that order; junction bases with no gene match: 3. Looked up from germline, CDR1 is MDHEN and CDR2 is SYDVKM. This CDR3 reads CASSLRTGPYEQYF. The CDR3, as DNA: TGTGCCAGCAGTTTAAGGACAGGACCCTACGAGCAGTACTTC.

CDR3 DNA sequence: TGTGCTAGTGCCTCTAGCGGGATCCAGTTAAATGAGCAGTTCTTC. The encoded protein is CASASSGIQLNEQFF. The J gene is TRBJ2-1, the V gene TRBV12-5; 9 bases are a match to TRBD2. With 7 bases clipped from V and 7 bases from J, the junction kept 11 bases outside the gene matches. CDR1 is LGHNT, CDR2 FRNRAP, per germline. The CDR3 runs to 15 residues.

The chain uses TRBV19 and TRBJ1-1, with 9 bases fitting TRBD1. This CDR3 comprises 15 residues. Germline CDR1 reads LNHDA; CDR2 reads SQIVND (reference sequence). V lost 1 base and J lost 5; bases outside the gene matches: 5. The DNA of the CDR3 is TGTGCCAGTAGTATAGGAGGACAGGGGAAAACTGAAGCTTTCTTT. Translating gives CASSIGGQGKTEAFF. The variable domain in full, completed from reference TRBV19 and TRBJ1-1, reads DGGITQSPKYLFRKEGQNVTLSCEQNLNHDAMYWYRQDPGQGLRLIYYSQIVNDFQKGDIAEGYSVSREKKESFPLTVTSAQKNPTAFYLCASSIGGQGKTEAFFGQGTRLTVV.

The V gene is TRBV10-1, the J gene TRBJ1-5; a possible D gene is TRBD1 (5 bases). The CDR3 has 13 residues. The germline gives CDR1 WNHNN, CDR2 SYGVQD (reference sequence). The V end lost 6 bases, the J end lost 4 bases, and 10 bases lay between the germline ends. CDR3 nucleotides: TGCGCCAGCAGACAGGTTTTAAATCAGCCCCAGCATTTT. Protein product: CASRQVLNQPQHF.

The chain joins TRBV2 to TRBJ1-2; TRBD1 matches 7 bases. Per germline, CDR1 SNHLY and CDR2 FYNNEI. J lost 1 base, V lost 8 bases, and 10 bases had no gene match. CDR3 length: 15 residues. The CDR3 DNA follows: TGTGCCAGCGGCTACTATCGACAGGGTAACTATGGCTACACCTTC. Amino acid sequence: CASGYYRQGNYGYTF.

The chain employs TRBV6-1 and TRBJ1-2; 10 bases are a match to TRBD1. The CDR3 runs 16 residues. V trimming: 3 bases; J trimming: 1 base; junction bases outside the gene matches: 5. In germline, CDR1 is MNHNS, CDR2 SASEGT. In DNA, the CDR3 is TGTGCCAGCAGTGACGAATGGACAGGGGGTAACTATGGCTACACCTTC. It is translated as CASSDEWTGGNYGYTF.

J is TRBJ2-7 and V is TRBV10-3; 7 bases map to TRBD1. The CDR3 covers 15 residues. Germline V gene lookup returns CDR1 ENHRY and CDR2 SYGVKD. V trimming: 1 base; J trimming: 3 bases; junction bases outside the gene matches: 6. CDR3 sequence reads: CAISEWSGGYYEQYF. DNA of the CDR3: TGTGCCATCAGTGAGTGGTCAGGGGGTTACTACGAGCAGTACTTC.

The chain joins TRBV19 to TRBJ2-1; D remains ambiguous. Germline CDR1 reads LNHDA; CDR2 reads SQIVND (reference sequence). The V end lost 7 bases, the J end lost 2 bases, and 6 bases lay between the germline ends. The CDR3 totals 12 residues. The CDR3 coding sequence is TGTGCCAGTACGAGCGCCTACAATGAGCAGTTCTTC. It yields the protein CASTSAYNEQFF.

The rearrangement uses TRBV6-1 and TRBJ1-2; no clear D. Trimming left V 7 bases short and J 3 bases short, with 9 bases between. This CDR3 has 12 residues. Germline V CDR1 and CDR2: MNHNS, SASEGT. The CDR3 spells CASIGPDYGYTF. The CDR3 bases are TGTGCCAGCATTGGGCCGGACTATGGCTACACCTTC.

The chain couples TRBV4-1 to TRBJ2-7; 7 nucleotides line up with TRBD2. The CDR3 contains 13 residues. CDR1 is MGHRA and CDR2 is YSYEKL in the germline V gene. The ends lost 3 bases at V and 6 bases at J; junction bases unmatched: 5. CDR3 loop: CASSHGLVREQYF. In DNA, the CDR3 is TGCGCCAGCAGCCACGGACTAGTTCGCGAGCAGTACTTC.

This clone was detected only once. For the CDR3, the DNA is TGTGCCAGCAGCGCACTAGCGACACCCTTCCAAGAGACCCAGTACTTC. It translates to CASSALATPFQETQYF. This chain joins TRBV7-2 and TRBJ2-5; 7 bases map to TRBD2. The CDR3 totals 16 residues. Germline CDR1 is SGHTA and CDR2 is FQGNSA. The V segment lost 5 bases and the J segment 1 base; nucleotides outside the gene matches: 10.

The V gene is TRBV11-3, the J gene TRBJ2-3; D unclear. The V and J ends lost 1 base and 2 bases respectively, with 4 bases between them. Germline V gene lookup returns CDR1 SGHNT and CDR2 YENEEA. This CDR3 has 13 amino acids. The CDR3 is CASSLVNTDTQYF. The DNA of the CDR3 is TGTGCCAGCAGCTTAGTGAACACAGATACGCAGTATTTT.

This chain connects TRBV5-6 to TRBJ2-7; D perhaps matches TRBD1 (6 bases). Germline-derived CDR1 and CDR2 are SGHDT and YYEEEE. CDR3 size: 14 residues. V lost 0 bases and J 4 bases, leaving 11 bases between the germline ends. In nucleotides, the CDR3 is TGTGCCAGCAGCTTGGAGGACAGCATATACGAGCAGTACTTC. This encodes CASSLEDSIYEQYF. Filled out from reference TRBV5-6 and TRBJ2-7, the complete variable domain reads DAGVTQSPTHLIKTRGQQVTLRCSPKSGHDTVSWYQQALGQGPQFIFQYYEEEERQRGNFPDRFSGHQFPNYSSELNVNALLLGDSALYLCASSLEDSIYEQYFGPGTRLTVT.

Remarks on this clone: Other nucleotide sequences in the sample specify the same CDR3. The genes are TRBV19 and TRBJ1-5; D not certain. The V end was cut by 3 bases, the J end by 7 bases, with 10 bases between. The germline gives CDR1 LNHDA, CDR2 SQIVND (reference sequence). This CDR3 contains 13 residues. The CDR3 loop is CASSISRGQPQHF. As DNA, the CDR3 is TGTGCCAGTAGTATCTCCCGCGGGCAGCCCCAGCATTTT.

The genes are TRBV5-6 and TRBJ2-4; the match to TRBD1 covers 7 bases. This CDR3 is built from 14 residues. Unmatched junction bases numbered 5, after V lost 4 bases and J lost 4 bases. Germline V gene sequence: CDR1 SGHDT, CDR2 YYEEEE. The CDR3 nucleotides are TGTGCCAGCAGCGGGACGGACAGGAAAAACATTCAGTACTTC. Residues: CASSGTDRKNIQYF.